A selection of T cell receptor beta chains follows, all from one sample in a study of cytomegalovirus exposure and HLA in healthy donors. Repertoires were generated with immunoSEQ multiplex PCR, while TCRdb's copy carries only in-frame clones and drops some. The sample yields around 100,000 clones, 80% to 90% seen once. The sequencing input was PBMCs. All receptors come from a woman younger than 30 in good health and CMV-seronegative. The CDR3 runs from the conserved cysteine through the conserved F or W. A D gene is named only where the DNA matches it firmly. The size of a clone is reported for some rows only, either as once, few or many, or as a class for expanded clones.

>TRBJ2-1|few|TRBV6-5|-
TGTGCCAGCAGTTACGGGCGGGAAGGAAATGAGCAGTTCTTC
CASSYGREGNEQFF
>TRBJ2-1|-|TRBV4-3|TRBD1
TGCGCCAGCAGCCAAAGCCTTTATCGGGACAGGGGTCACAATGAGCAGTTCTTC
CASSQSLYRDRGHNEQFF
>TRBJ2-7|-|TRBV2|TRBD1
TGTGCCAGCAGTGAGCAGGGGGAGTCCTACGAGCAGTACTTC
CASSEQGESYEQYF
>TRBJ1-1|-|TRBV5-1|-
TGCGCCAGCAGCTTTCAGGGGAACACTGAAGCTTTCTTT
CASSFQGNTEAFF
>TRBJ1-1|-|TRBV6-5|TRBD1
TGTGCCAGCCACAGGGGAAACACTGAAGCTTTCTTT
CASHRGNTEAFF
>TRBJ1-5|-|TRBV21-1|-
TGTGCCAGCAGAATGGGACAGACGTATAGCAATCAGCCCCAGCATTTT
CASRMGQTYSNQPQHF
>TRBJ2-1|-|TRBV6-6|TRBD2
TGTGCCAGCAGTTACTCTAGCGGTAGCGGGGTTGAGCAGTTCTTC
CASSYSSGSGVEQFF
>TRBJ2-5|-|TRBV5-6|-
TGTGCCAGCAACTTGGGAACAGGGTGGGCCATGGAGACCCAGTACTTC
CASNLGTGWAMETQYF
>TRBJ2-7|-|TRBV7-8|TRBD1
TGTGCCAGCAGCGGCCGGGACAGGGGTCCTCTCGAGCAGTACTTC
CASSGRDRGPLEQYF
>TRBJ2-3|-|TRBV4-3|-
TGCGCCAGCAGCCAAATGTGGGGGCCAGATACGCAGTATTTT
CASSQMWGPDTQYF
>TRBJ1-3|-|TRBV19|-
TGTGCCAGTACCATAATCCTTTATTTCGAGGGAAACACCATATATTTT
CASTIILYFEGNTIYF
>TRBJ2-3|-|TRBV6-4|-
TGTGCCAGCAGTGAGGGGGGGGCAGATACGGATACGCAGTATTTT
CASSEGGADTDTQYF
>TRBJ1-3|-|TRBV10-3|-
TGTGCCGCCAGTGATCAGGGCTCTGGAAACACCATATATTTT
CAASDQGSGNTIYF
>TRBJ2-1|once|TRBV5-1|TRBD2
TGCGCCAGCAGCTTGGTACCTAGCGGGACGATCTACAATGAGCAGTTCTTC
CASSLVPSGTIYNEQFF
>TRBJ2-1|-|TRBV27|-
TGTGCCAGCAGTTTATCAGGGCTAGCTCGCAATGAGCAGTTCTTC
CASSLSGLARNEQFF
>TRBJ1-5|-|TRBV5-6|-
TGTGCCAGCAGCTTGTGGGCAGAAAGCAATCAGCCCCAGCATTTT
CASSLWAESNQPQHF
>TRBJ2-7|-|TRBV7-9|-
TGTGCCAGCAGCTTAGCGGGGCCCTCCTACGAGCAGTACTTC
CASSLAGPSYEQYF
>TRBJ2-7|-|TRBV19|TRBD2
TGTGCCAGTAGTAACCCCGGGAGGGGGGCGGGAGCGGACGAGCAGTACTTC
CASSNPGRGAGADEQYF
>TRBJ2-1|-|TRBV7-9|TRBD2
TGTTCCCTAAGGCGGGGGTCCGGGAATGAGCAGTTCTTC
CSLRRGSGNEQFF
>TRBJ1-3|-|TRBV4-3|TRBD1
TGCGCCAGCAGCCAAGATCCAGTAACAGGGGACTCTGGAAACACCATATATTTT
CASSQDPVTGDSGNTIYF
>TRBJ1-1|-|TRBV10-3|TRBD1
TGTGCCATCAGGAATCCAGGACAGGGGGAGGTCTCTGAAGCTTTCTTT
CAIRNPGQGEVSEAFF
>TRBJ1-2|-|TRBV10-3|TRBD1
TGTGCCATCAGACCGGGACAGACCAACTATGGCTACACCTTC
CAIRPGQTNYGYTF